This T cell receptor (beta chain) comes out of a study of OX40 agonist ivuxolimab in advanced cancers. Study-wide context: Prior checkpoint blockade (anti-PD-1, anti-PD-L1 or anti-CTLA-4) was permitted; around 40% had it. Study-wide results and caveats: Clones of CD4+ and CD8+ blood T cells grew by week 6 at doses of 0.1 to 3.0 mg/kg.

Here immunoSEQ multiplex PCR was the method, and the copy in TCRdb shows in-frame clones only, minus some. The sample has about 27,000 clones; over 75% are singletons. Autoimmune disease history or systemic immunosuppression excluded patients. The CDR3 spans 14 residues. Unmatched junction bases numbered 1, after V lost 4 bases and J lost 6 bases. From germline, CDR1 is SGHAT and CDR2 FQNNGV. Remarks on this clone: Its antigen is undetermined.

Sequencing was performed on CD4+ or CD8+ T cells sorted from blood, taken in a trial of the OX40 agonist ivuxolimab. This rearrangement joins TRBV11-2 to TRBJ2-2, with 11 bases fitting TRBD1. The clonotype originates from an adult with an advanced solid tumor such as melanoma, head and neck, liver or kidney cancer. This chain's CDR3 is CASSWTGGPGELFF. CDR3 in DNA: TGTGCCAGCAGCTGGACAGGGGGCCCCGGGGAGCTGTTTTTT.